The rows below give T cell receptor beta chains drawn from one sample of a study of tumor and adjacent non-tumor tissue in lung cancer. Each CDR3 protein gets one entry after TCRdb re-called the multiplex PCR reads with MiXCR. This sample has under 150,000 distinct CDR3 sequences, with roughly 70% found just once. Sequencing was carried out using lung tumor tissue. These receptors all come from a man between 60 and 70 years old with small cell lung cancer. CDR3s include the opening cysteine and the closing phenylalanine or tryptophan. A D gene is named only where the DNA matches it firmly. For some rows the clone size is stated as once, few or many, or as a class when expanded; others skip it.

TRBJ2-2,many,NA,TRBV12-3/TRBV12-4,CASTFRTQTGELFF,TGTGCCAGCACTTTTCGCACTCAAACCGGGGAGCTGTTTTTT
TRBJ1-5,NA,NA,TRBV5-1,CASSQDGHSNQPQHF,TGCGCCAGCAGCCAGGACGGACATAGCAATCAGCCCCAGCATTTT
TRBJ2-2,NA,NA,TRBV11-2,CASSLEGSDYSGELFF,TGTGCCAGCAGCTTAGAAGGTTCGGACTACAGCGGGGAGCTGTTTTTT
TRBJ1-1,NA,TRBD1,TRBV5-1,CASSVNRGNTEAFF,TGCGCCAGCAGCGTCAACAGGGGGAACACTGAAGCTTTCTTT
TRBJ2-3,many,TRBD2,TRBV12-3/TRBV12-4,CASREIPSGGMNTQYF,TGTGCCAGCAGGGAAATTCCTAGCGGAGGGATGAATACGCAGTATTTT
TRBJ2-5,few,TRBD2,TRBV20-1,CSARGAGVFGETQYF,TGCAGTGCTAGGGGAGCGGGAGTCTTCGGGGAGACCCAGTACTTC
TRBJ2-2,NA,NA,TRBV30,CVWSVKGPPPGDLFF,TGTGTCTGGAGTGTAAAGGGCCCCCCGCCCGGGGACCTGTTTTTT
TRBJ2-3,many,TRBD2,TRBV5-1,CASSLGTSGTDTQYF,TGCGCCAGCAGCTTGGGGACTAGCGGCACAGATACGCAGTATTTT
TRBJ1-1,NA,NA,TRBV20-1,CSARDQMGENTEAFF,TGCAGTGCTAGAGACCAGATGGGAGAGAACACTGAAGCTTTCTTT
TRBJ1-2,many,TRBD1,TRBV6-5,CASSYLGQGDYGYTF,TGTGCCAGCAGTTACCTAGGACAGGGGGACTATGGCTACACCTTC
TRBJ2-5,NA,TRBD2,TRBV20-1,CSANPPGLVDWETQYF,TGCAGTGCCAACCCGCCGGGACTAGTGGATTGGGAGACCCAGTACTTC
TRBJ2-2,NA,NA,TRBV11-2,CASSLFHGNTRELFF,TGTGCCAGCAGCTTATTCCACGGCAACACCAGGGAGCTGTTTTTT
TRBJ2-1,many,NA,TRBV20-1,CSARDGQHEQFF,TGCAGTGCTAGAGATGGGCAGCATGAGCAGTTCTTC
TRBJ2-5,NA,TRBD2,TRBV5-1,CASSLGLAGVTAETQYF,TGCGCCAGCAGCTTGGGCCTAGCGGGAGTGACCGCAGAGACCCAGTACTTC
TRBJ2-1,few,TRBD2,TRBV6-1,CASGAAGGYNEQFF,TGTGCCAGCGGGGCGGCGGGAGGCTACAATGAGCAGTTCTTC
TRBJ2-1,NA,NA,TRBV11-2,CASSLVLSNEQFF,TGTGCCAGTAGCCTCGTGCTCAGCAATGAGCAGTTCTTC
TRBJ2-1,NA,TRBD2,TRBV6-6,CATWELAGGGNGQFF,TGTGCCACTTGGGAATTAGCGGGAGGTGGCAATGGGCAGTTCTTC
TRBJ1-5,NA,TRBD1,TRBV20-1,CSAGGGQGVGPQHF,TGCAGTGCTGGGGGGGGACAGGGAGTCGGGCCCCAGCATTTT
TRBJ2-3,NA,NA,TRBV25-1,CASSVRGTRTDTQYF,TGTGCCAGCAGTGTTCGGGGGACGAGGACAGATACGCAGTATTTT
TRBJ2-5,many,NA,TRBV7-9,CASSLLLPQETQYF,TGTGCCAGCAGCTTACTACTACCTCAAGAGACCCAGTACTTC
TRBJ2-7,NA,TRBD2,TRBV24-1,CATSEETSSYNEQYF,TGTGCCACCAGTGAAGAGACTAGCTCCTACAATGAGCAGTACTTC
TRBJ1-1,NA,TRBD1,TRBV20-1,CSATRQGRTEAFF,TGTAGTGCCACAAGACAGGGGAGAACTGAAGCTTTCTTT
TRBJ2-5,NA,NA,TRBV11-1,CAGSPDGETQYF,TGTGCCGGTAGCCCGGACGGAGAGACCCAGTACTTC
TRBJ1-1,NA,NA,TRBV11-2,CASSFRQIDTEAFF,TGCGCCAGCAGCTTTAGACAGATCGACACTGAAGCTTTCTTT
TRBJ1-6,NA,NA,TRBV6-5,CASSLDWSSSYNSPLHF,TGTGCCAGCAGTTTGGACTGGTCGAGCTCCTATAATTCACCCCTCCACTTT
TRBJ2-2,NA,NA,TRBV6-2/TRBV6-3,CAISFRHSNTGELFF,TGCGCCATCAGTTTTCGACACTCTAACACCGGGGAGCTGTTTTTT
TRBJ1-5,NA,NA,TRBV6-1,CASSRKGESGNQPQLF,TGTGCCAGCAGCCGAAAGGGAGAAAGTGGCAATCAGCCCCAGCTTTTT
TRBJ2-3,NA,TRBD2,TRBV13,CASSLGGLAGGLTDTEYF,TGTGCCAGCAGCCTGGGGGGGCTAGCGGGAGGACTCACAGATACGGAGTATTTT
TRBJ2-3,NA,NA,TRBV10-2,CASSAFTSTDMQYF,TGCGCCAGCAGTGCGTTTACTAGCACAGATATGCAGTATTTT
TRBJ2-2,NA,NA,TRBV7-8,CASSSVVGSGELFF,TGTGCCAGCAGCTCGGTTGTAGGTTCCGGGGAGCTGTTTTTT
TRBJ2-5,NA,NA,TRBV10-2,CASSDSGLAQETQCF,TGCGCCAGCAGCGATTCGGGACTGGCGCAAGAGACCCAGTGCTTC
TRBJ2-4,few,TRBD1,TRBV12-3/TRBV12-4,CASSLGQGALAKNIQYF,TGTGCCAGCAGTCTGGGACAGGGGGCTTTAGCCAAAAACATTCAGTACTTC
TRBJ2-1,NA,NA,TRBV10-2,CTRSGIGGLYNEQFF,TGCACCAGGAGTGGGATTGGCGGGCTGTACAATGAGCAATTCTTC
TRBJ2-7,few,NA,TRBV2,CASGPSYEQYF,TGTGCCAGCGGCCCGTCCTACGAGCAGTACTTC
TRBJ2-3,NA,NA,TRBV11-2,CTSSLDGYMQYF,TGCACCAGCAGCTTAGATGGTTATATGCAGTATTTT
TRBJ2-2,NA,NA,TRBV6-5,CARSQYRDSTGELFF,TGTGCCCGCAGTCAGTATAGGGATAGCACCGGGGAGCTGTTTTTT
TRBJ1-6,NA,NA,TRBV5-1,CASSLEGNSSLHF,TGCGCCAGCAGCTTGGAGGGGAATTCATCCCTCCACTTT
TRBJ1-6,once,NA,TRBV6-6,CASSYSQGETRNSPLHF,TGTGCCAGCAGTTACAGCCAAGGAGAGACAAGAAATTCACCCCTCCACTTT